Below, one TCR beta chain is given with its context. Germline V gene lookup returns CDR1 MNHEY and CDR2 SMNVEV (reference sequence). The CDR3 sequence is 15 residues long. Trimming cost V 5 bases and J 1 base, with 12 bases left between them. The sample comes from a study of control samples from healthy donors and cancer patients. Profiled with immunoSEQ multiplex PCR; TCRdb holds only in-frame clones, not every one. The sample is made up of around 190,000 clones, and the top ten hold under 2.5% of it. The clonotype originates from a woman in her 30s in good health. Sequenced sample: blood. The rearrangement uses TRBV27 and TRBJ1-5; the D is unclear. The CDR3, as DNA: TGTGCCAGCAGTCTCAGATTTTTGAGCAATCAGCCCCAGCATTTT. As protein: CASSLRFLSNQPQHF.